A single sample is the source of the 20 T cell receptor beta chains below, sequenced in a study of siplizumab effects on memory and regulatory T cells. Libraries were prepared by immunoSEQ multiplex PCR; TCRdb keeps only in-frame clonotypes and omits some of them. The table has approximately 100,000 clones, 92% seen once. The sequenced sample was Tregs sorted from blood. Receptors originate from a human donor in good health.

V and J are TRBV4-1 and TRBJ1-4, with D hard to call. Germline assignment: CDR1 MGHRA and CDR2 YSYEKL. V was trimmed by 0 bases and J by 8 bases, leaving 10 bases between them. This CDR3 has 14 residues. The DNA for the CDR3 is TGCGCCAGCAGCCAAGATTTCTCCGTCGAAAAACTGTTTTTT. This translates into CASSQDFSVEKLFF.

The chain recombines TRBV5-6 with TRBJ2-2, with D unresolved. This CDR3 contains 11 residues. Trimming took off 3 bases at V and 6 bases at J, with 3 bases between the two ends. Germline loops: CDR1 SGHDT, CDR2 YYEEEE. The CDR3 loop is CASSWAGELFF. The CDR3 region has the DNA TGTGCCAGCAGCTGGGCCGGGGAGCTGTTTTTT.

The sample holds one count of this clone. The CDR3 bases are TGTGCCAGCAGCTTAGATCCGAACTATGGCTACACCTTC. Translation: CASSLDPNYGYTF. This sequence joins TRBV11-2 and TRBJ1-2; no clear D. Germline V gene data show CDR1 as SGHAT and CDR2 as FQNNGV. V lost 0 bases and J 2 bases, leaving 4 bases between the germline ends. This CDR3 has 13 amino acids.

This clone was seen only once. As DNA, the CDR3 is TGCGCCAGCAGTCAAAGACGGACAGGGGGCGAGGGCGAGCAGTACTTC. Its protein is CASSQRRTGGEGEQYF. V is TRBV23-1 and J is TRBJ2-7, with TRBD1 identical over 11 bases. TRBV23-1 is known as an ORF, though its function is uncertain. There are 16 residues in the CDR3. The J segment lost 6 bases and the V segment lost 2 bases, leaving 9 bases of the junction unmatched.

The CDR3 bases are TGTGCCAGCAGTCTACCCACGGGACTAGCGGGGCGTTCAGGACAGAGGTTCGAGCAGTACTTC. It specifies CASSLPTGLAGRSGQRFEQYF. The genes are TRBV2 and TRBJ2-7; the match to TRBD2 covers 13 bases. The CDR3 contains 21 residues. The V gene's germline CDR1 is SNHLY and CDR2 FYNNEI. V was clipped by 5 bases and J by 6 bases; unmatched bases: 25.

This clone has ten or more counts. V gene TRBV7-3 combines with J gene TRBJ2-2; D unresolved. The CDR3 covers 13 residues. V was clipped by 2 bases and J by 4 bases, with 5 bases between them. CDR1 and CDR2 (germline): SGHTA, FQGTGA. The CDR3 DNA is TGTGCCAGCAGCTTAGTCCCCACCGGGGAGCTGTTTTTT. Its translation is CASSLVPTGELFF.

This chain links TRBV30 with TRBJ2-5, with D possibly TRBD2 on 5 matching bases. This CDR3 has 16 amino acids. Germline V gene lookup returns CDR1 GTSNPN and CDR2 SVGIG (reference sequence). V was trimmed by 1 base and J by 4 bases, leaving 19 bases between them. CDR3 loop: CAWSGGIASRRETQYF. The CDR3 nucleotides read TGTGCCTGGAGTGGGGGAATAGCGAGTCGGCGAGAGACCCAGTACTTC. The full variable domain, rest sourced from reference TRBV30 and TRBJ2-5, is SQTIHQWPATLVQPVGSPLSLECTVEGTSNPNLYWYRQAAGRGLQLLFYSVGIGQISSEVPQNLSASRPQDRQFILSSKKLLLSDSGFYLCAWSGGIASRRETQYFGPGTRLLVL.

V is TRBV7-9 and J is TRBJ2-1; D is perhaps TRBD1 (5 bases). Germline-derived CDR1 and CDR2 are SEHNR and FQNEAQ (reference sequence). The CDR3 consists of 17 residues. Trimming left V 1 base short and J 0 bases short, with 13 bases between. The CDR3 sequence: CASSLVKSDISYNEQFF. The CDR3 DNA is TGTGCCAGCAGCTTAGTAAAGTCGGACATCTCCTACAATGAGCAGTTCTTC.

CDR3 region: CASSLGQGGAEAFF. CDR3 nucleotide sequence: TGTGCCAGCAGCCTTGGACAGGGAGGGGCTGAAGCTTTCTTT. The V call is TRBV11-1, the J call TRBJ1-1; 8 positions agree with TRBD1. Germline V gene lookup returns CDR1 SGHAT and CDR2 FQDESV (reference sequence). V lost 5 bases and J lost 6; bases outside the gene matches: 8. The length of the CDR3 is 14 residues. The variable domain in full, with the rest retrieved from reference TRBV11-1 and TRBJ1-1, is EAEVAQSPRYKITEKSQAVAFWCDPISGHATLYWYRQILGQGPELLVQFQDESVVDDSQLPKDRFSAERLKGVDSTLKIQPAELGDSAMYLCASSLGQGGAEAFFGQGTRLTVV.

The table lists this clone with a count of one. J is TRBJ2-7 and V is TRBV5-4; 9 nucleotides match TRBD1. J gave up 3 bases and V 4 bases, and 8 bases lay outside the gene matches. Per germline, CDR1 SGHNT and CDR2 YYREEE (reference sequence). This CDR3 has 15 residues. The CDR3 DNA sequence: TGTGCCAGCAGCCCAACCGGACAGGGGCTCTACGAGCAGTACTTC. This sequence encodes CASSPTGQGLYEQYF.

This CDR3 is CASSTDGFRRGAPHEQYF. Written as DNA, the CDR3 is TGTGCCAGCAGCACGGACGGGTTCCGGCGCGGAGCCCCCCACGAGCAGTACTTC. V usage is TRBV7-8 and J usage is TRBJ2-7; D uncertain. The CDR3 extends over 18 amino acids. Germline V gene data show CDR1 as SGHVS and CDR2 as FQNEAQ. V was clipped by 5 bases and J by 5 bases, with 28 bases between them.

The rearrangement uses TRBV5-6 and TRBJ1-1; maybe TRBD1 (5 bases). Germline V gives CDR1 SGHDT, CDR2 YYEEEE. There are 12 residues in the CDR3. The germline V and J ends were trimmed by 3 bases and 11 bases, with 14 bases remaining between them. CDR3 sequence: CASSSRARRAFF. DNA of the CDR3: TGTGCCAGCAGCTCCAGGGCCCGACGTGCTTTCTTT.

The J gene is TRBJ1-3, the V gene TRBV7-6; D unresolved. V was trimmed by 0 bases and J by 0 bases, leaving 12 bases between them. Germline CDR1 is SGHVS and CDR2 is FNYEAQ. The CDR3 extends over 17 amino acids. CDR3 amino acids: CASSLAGFSHSGNTIYF. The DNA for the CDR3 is TGTGCCAGCAGCTTAGCCGGGTTTTCCCACTCTGGAAACACCATATATTTT. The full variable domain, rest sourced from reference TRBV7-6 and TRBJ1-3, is GAGVSQSPRYKVTKRGQDVALRCDPISGHVSLYWYRQALGQGPEFLTYFNYEAQQDKSGLPNDRFSAERPEGSISTLTIQRTEQRDSAMYRCASSLAGFSHSGNTIYFGEGSWLTVV.

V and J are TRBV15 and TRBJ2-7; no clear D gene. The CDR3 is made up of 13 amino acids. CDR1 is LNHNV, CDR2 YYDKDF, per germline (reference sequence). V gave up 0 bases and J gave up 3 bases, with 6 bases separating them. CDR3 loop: CATSRDRNYEQYF. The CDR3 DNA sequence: TGTGCCACCAGCAGAGATCGGAACTACGAGCAGTACTTC.

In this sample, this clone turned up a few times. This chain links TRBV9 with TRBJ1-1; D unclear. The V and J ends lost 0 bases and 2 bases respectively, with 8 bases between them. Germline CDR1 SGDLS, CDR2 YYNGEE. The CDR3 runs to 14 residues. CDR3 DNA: TGTGCCAGCAGCGTAGGAATCCAAAACACTGAAGCTTTCTTT. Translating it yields CASSVGIQNTEAFF.

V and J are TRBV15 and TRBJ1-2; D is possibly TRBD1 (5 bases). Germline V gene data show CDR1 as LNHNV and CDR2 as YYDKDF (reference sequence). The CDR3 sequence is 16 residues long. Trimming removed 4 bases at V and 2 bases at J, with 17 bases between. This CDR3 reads CATSTLGVETNYGYTF. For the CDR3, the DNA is TGTGCCACCAGCACCCTGGGGGTGGAAACGAACTATGGCTACACCTTC.

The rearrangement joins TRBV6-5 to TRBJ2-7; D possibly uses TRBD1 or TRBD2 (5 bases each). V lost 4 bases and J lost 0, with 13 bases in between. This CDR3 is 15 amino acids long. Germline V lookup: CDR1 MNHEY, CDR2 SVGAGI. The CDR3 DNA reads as TGTGCCAGCAGTTCTGGGACGGGATACTCCTACGAGCAGTACTTC. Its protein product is CASSSGTGYSYEQYF.

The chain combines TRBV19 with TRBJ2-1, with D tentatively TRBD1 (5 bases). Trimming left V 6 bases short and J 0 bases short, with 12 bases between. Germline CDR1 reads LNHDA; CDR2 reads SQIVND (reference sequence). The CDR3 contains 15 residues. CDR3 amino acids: CASRDRPSSYNEQFF. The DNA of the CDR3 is TGTGCCAGTAGAGACAGACCTAGCTCCTACAATGAGCAGTTCTTC.

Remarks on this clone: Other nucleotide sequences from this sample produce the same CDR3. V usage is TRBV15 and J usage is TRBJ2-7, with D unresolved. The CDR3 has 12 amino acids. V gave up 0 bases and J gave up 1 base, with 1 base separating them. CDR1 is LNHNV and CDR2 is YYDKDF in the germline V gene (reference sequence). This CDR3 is CATSRDSYEQYF. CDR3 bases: TGTGCCACCAGCAGAGATTCCTACGAGCAGTACTTC.

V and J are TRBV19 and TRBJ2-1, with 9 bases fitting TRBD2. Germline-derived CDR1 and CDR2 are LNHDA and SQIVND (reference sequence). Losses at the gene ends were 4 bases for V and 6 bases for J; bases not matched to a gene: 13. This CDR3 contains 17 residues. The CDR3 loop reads CASSTISGTSLRNEQFF. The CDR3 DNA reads TGTGCCAGTAGTACGATCTCCGGGACTAGCCTCCGCAATGAGCAGTTCTTC.